This TCR beta chain appears in the sequencing data of a study of cytomegalovirus exposure and HLA in healthy donors. As for the study in general: Early on, a data release was issued that held 80 million to 90 million unique TCRs from HLA-typed donors.

Findings and caveats of the study: A later analysis revealed that TCR association rates differed between HLA loci, peaking at DRB1 and bottoming out at HLA-C. Of the V segments, some could not be distinguished, including TRBV6-2 and TRBV6-3, and were excluded.

Trimming removed 4 bases from V and 8 bases from J, with 21 bases in between. Germline CDR1 and CDR2: SGHNT and YYREEE (reference sequence). This CDR3 has 15 residues. About this clone itself: Its target is not known.

The PCR contained 60 Vbeta and 13 Jbeta primers. Libraries were prepared by immunoSEQ multiplex PCR; TCRdb keeps only in-frame clonotypes and omits some of them. Found here are roughly 150,000 clones, over 75% of them singletons; the top ten hold 0.5% to 0.85%. The receptor was derived from a male donor in good health and CMV-seronegative. This chain connects TRBV5-4 to TRBJ1-2, with a weak D call TRBD1 (5 bases). The sequenced sample was PBMCs. The CDR3 DNA reads TGTGCCAGCAGCCTCTTGCAGGGAGGGATCGGGGGCTACACCTTC. Translating gives CASSLLQGGIGGYTF.